Listed below are T cell receptor beta chains from one sample, sequenced in a study of PD-1 blockade in classical Hodgkin lymphoma. Generated by immunoSEQ multiplex PCR, the TCRdb table keeps only in-frame clones and is missing some. This table has about 24,000 clones, 72% appearing once. The source was peripheral blood mononuclear cells (PBMCs), collected before the fourth cycle of nivolumab. Receptors originate from a human donor with classical Hodgkin lymphoma. CDR3s include the opening cysteine and the closing phenylalanine or tryptophan. Fields, in order: CDR3 length, J gene, V gene, CDR3 protein.

15 TRBJ2-5 TRBV19 CASSKTGTGQETQYF
16 TRBJ2-3 TRBV7-3 CASSIEGAGPTDTQYF
17 TRBJ1-1 TRBV19 CASSPEPPGQSLAEAFF
14 TRBJ1-1 TRBV6-5 CASSQQLAGRAAFF
14 TRBJ2-2 TRBV27 CASSFVPNVGELFF
15 TRBJ2-7 TRBV7-2 CASSLDTPGIGEQYF
12 TRBJ2-2 TRBV27 CASSYRPGELFF
14 TRBJ1-1 TRBV5-4 CASSLEGDLSEAFF
18 TRBJ2-6 TRBV7-3 CASSLNAGGPLGANVLTF
15 TRBJ1-4 TRBV2 CASSVDRVTNEKLFF
15 TRBJ1-1 TRBV7-6 CASSLGDRGRTEAFF
13 - TRBV7-3 CASSPSSYNEQFF
14 TRBJ1-1 TRBV18 CASSPTGRDTEAFF
16 TRBJ2-5 TRBV7-9 CASSFFSGGEGETQYF
18 TRBJ1-3 TRBV4-3 CASSQEKFGRGTGNTIYF
17 TRBJ2-7 TRBV5-6 CASSLRLAGVRPYEQYF
14 TRBJ1-1 TRBV6-6 CASSYSGTNTEAFF
14 TRBJ1-1 TRBV7-5 CASSLAGGHTEAFF
12 TRBJ2-7 TRBV7-2 CASSYGGQGLSF
14 TRBJ1-1 TRBV28 CASSLGDSKAEAFF
15 TRBJ2-7 TRBV6-1 CASRVKDRTSYEQYF
14 TRBJ2-2 TRBV6-4 CASSDSWFSGELFF
13 TRBJ2-5 TRBV5-6 CASSVRRKETQYF